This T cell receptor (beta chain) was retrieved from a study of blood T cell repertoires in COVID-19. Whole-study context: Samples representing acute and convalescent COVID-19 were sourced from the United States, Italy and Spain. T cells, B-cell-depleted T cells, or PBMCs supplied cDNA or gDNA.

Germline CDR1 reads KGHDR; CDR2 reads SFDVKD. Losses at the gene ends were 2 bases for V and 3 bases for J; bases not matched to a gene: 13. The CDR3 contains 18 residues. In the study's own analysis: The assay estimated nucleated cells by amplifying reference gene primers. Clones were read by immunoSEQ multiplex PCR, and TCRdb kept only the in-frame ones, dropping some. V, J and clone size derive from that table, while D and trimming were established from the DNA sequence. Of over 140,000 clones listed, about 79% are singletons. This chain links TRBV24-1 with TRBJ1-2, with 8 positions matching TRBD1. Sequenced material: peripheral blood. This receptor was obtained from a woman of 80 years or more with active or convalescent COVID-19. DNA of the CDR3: TGTGCCACCAGTGATTCCCCAGGGGGCGGATGGGATCACTATGGCTACACCTTC. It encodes CATSDSPGGGWDHYGYTF.